This entry lists 18 T cell receptor beta chains sequenced from one sample in a study of neoadjuvant nivolumab and ipilimumab in lung cancer. Libraries were prepared by immunoSEQ multiplex PCR; TCRdb keeps only in-frame clonotypes and omits some of them. Of around 20,000 clones listed, approximately 79% are singletons. The starting material was tumor tissue, obtained after neoadjuvant nivolumab, alone or with ipilimumab, at or shortly before surgery. These receptors all come from an adult with non-small cell lung cancer.

This clone has a single count. The CDR3 DNA reads as TGTGCCAGCAATTTAGCGGGGGGCTCGAGGGAGCAGTTCTTC. It is translated as CASNLAGGSREQFF. The chain combines TRBV2 with TRBJ2-1; 10 nucleotides match TRBD2. This CDR3 region has 14 residues. J gave up 10 bases and V 7 bases, and 10 bases lay outside the gene matches. Per the germline V gene, CDR1 is SNHLY and CDR2 is FYNNEI.

This clone was seen a few times. The rearrangement links TRBV28 to TRBJ1-2; no firm D call. The CDR3 consists of 14 residues. The V gene lost 9 bases and the J gene lost 4 bases, with 18 bases spanning the gap. Germline V CDR1 and CDR2: MDHEN, SYDVKM. This CDR3 reads CASLTLGITYGYTF. CDR3 coding DNA: TGTGCCAGTCTTACCCTCGGTATCACCTATGGCTACACCTTC.

The chain carries TRBV6-1 and TRBJ1-2; possibly TRBD1 for D (6 bases). Germline V gene lookup returns CDR1 MNHNS and CDR2 SASEGT. Trimming shortened V by 4 bases and J by 3 bases, and 12 bases separated the two germline ends. CDR3 length equals 14 residues. The CDR3 DNA follows: TGTGCCAGCAGTGCCTACGCAGGGGACTATGGCTACACCTTC. This gives the protein CASSAYAGDYGYTF.

The chain uses TRBV11-2 and TRBJ2-6; unclear D gene. Per germline, CDR1 SGHAT and CDR2 FQNNGV. V was trimmed by 5 bases and J by 5 bases, leaving 22 bases between them. The CDR3 is 18 amino acids. CDR3 residues: CASSKRCKQQSRANVLTF. Here the CDR3 DNA reads TGTGCCAGCAGCAAAAGATGCAAGCAACAAAGTCGGGCCAACGTCCTGACTTTC.

The rearrangement joins TRBV28 to TRBJ1-2; D unclear. The CDR3 consists of 12 residues. Germline lookup yields CDR1 MDHEN and CDR2 SYDVKM. Deletions cut 6 bases from V and 4 bases from J, with 9 bases between. This CDR3 reads CASSSGSYGYTF. The CDR3, as DNA: TGTGCCAGCAGCAGTGGCTCCTATGGCTACACCTTC.

This clone counts as medium-sized. The rearrangement joins TRBV29-1 to TRBJ1-5; possibly TRBD1 for D (6 bases). The germline CDR1 and CDR2 sequences are SQVTM and ANQGSEA. The V gene lost 7 bases and the J gene lost 11 bases, with 15 bases spanning the gap. The CDR3 has 11 residues. As DNA, the CDR3 is TGCAGCGCCCTCGGGGACACGGCCCAGCATTTT. Its translation: CSALGDTAQHF.

The V and J genes are TRBV9 and TRBJ2-4; weak D call: TRBD2 (6 bases). V lost 5 bases to trimming and J lost 8 bases, with 14 bases between them. This CDR3 is built from 13 residues. Germline assignment: CDR1 SGDLS and CDR2 YYNGEE. This CDR3 reads CASSHQWEDIQYF. The CDR3 DNA sequence: TGTGCCAGCAGTCATCAATGGGAGGACATTCAGTACTTC.

The V gene is TRBV14, the J gene TRBJ2-7; D is possibly TRBD2 (6 bases). V shed 5 bases and J shed 0 bases, with 17 bases lying between them. The germline V gene has CDR1 SGHDN and CDR2 FVKESK. The CDR3 has 16 amino acids. CDR3 nucleotide sequence: TGTGCCAGCAGCAAGTTGGGAGGACGTGACTCCTACGAGCAGTACTTC. Translation gives CASSKLGGRDSYEQYF.

The chain combines TRBV5-1 with TRBJ1-1; maybe TRBD1 (5 bases). V lost 3 bases to trimming and J lost 4 bases, with 19 bases between them. Germline V gene data show CDR1 as SGHRS and CDR2 as YFSETQ. This CDR3 spans 16 amino acids. The CDR3 is CASSWGGGRVATEAFF. The DNA for the CDR3 is TGCGCCAGCAGCTGGGGCGGGGGACGGGTGGCCACTGAAGCTTTCTTT.

The chain couples TRBV7-3 to TRBJ2-5; 8 bases align to TRBD2. The junction had 6 bases not matched to a gene; V was cut back by 5 bases and J by 1 base. Germline lookup yields CDR1 SGHTA and CDR2 FQGTGA. The CDR3 contains 15 residues. The CDR3 loop reads CASSRPGLGQETQYF. CDR3 DNA: TGTGCCAGCAGCCGGCCGGGACTAGGCCAAGAGACCCAGTACTTC.

The J gene is TRBJ2-7, the V gene TRBV5-6, with D possibly TRBD2 on 5 matching bases. The V gene's germline CDR1 is SGHDT and CDR2 YYEEEE. The CDR3 totals 15 residues. The V and J ends lost 3 bases and 3 bases respectively, with 16 bases between them. CDR3 DNA sequence: TGTGCCAGCAGCTCCTTTGGGGAACGGGGCTACGAGCAGTACTTC. Encoded protein: CASSSFGERGYEQYF.

In this sample, this clone turned up a few times. This chain links TRBV30 with TRBJ1-4; unclear D gene. The V end lost 1 base, the J end lost 0 bases, and 6 bases lay between the germline ends. This CDR3 contains 14 residues. Germline-derived CDR1 and CDR2 are GTSNPN and SVGIG (reference sequence). This chain's CDR3 is CAWSGTTTNEKLFF. The CDR3 nucleotides are TGTGCCTGGAGTGGGACTACAACTAATGAAAAACTGTTTTTT. The full variable domain, with the rest looked up from reference TRBV30 and TRBJ1-4, is SQTIHQWPATLVQPVGSPLSLECTVEGTSNPNLYWYRQAAGRGLQLLFYSVGIGQISSEVPQNLSASRPQDRQFILSSKKLLLSDSGFYLCAWSGTTTNEKLFFGSGTQLSVL.

The chain uses TRBV18 and TRBJ1-2; no clear D gene. This CDR3 contains 15 residues. Germline-derived CDR1 and CDR2 are KGHSH and LQKENI. Deletions cut 1 base from V and 0 bases from J, with 9 bases between. The CDR3 is CASSPLQDANYGYTF. The CDR3 nucleotides are TGTGCCAGCTCACCACTCCAGGACGCTAACTATGGCTACACCTTC.

This rearrangement joins TRBV4-3 to TRBJ1-2, with a tentative D call TRBD1 (5 bases). The length of the CDR3 is 14 residues. V was clipped by 0 bases and J by 2 bases, with 7 bases between them. From germline, CDR1 is LGHNA and CDR2 YSLEER. CDR3 sequence (DNA): TGCGCCAGCAGCCAAGACGGGGGGAACTATGGCTACACCTTC. Protein: CASSQDGGNYGYTF.

This chain links TRBV15 with TRBJ1-1; 10 nucleotides line up with TRBD1. The CDR3 is 18 residues long. CDR1 is LNHNV and CDR2 is YYDKDF in the germline V gene (reference sequence). V gave up 4 bases and J gave up 4 bases; unmatched junction bases: 15. The CDR3 sequence is CATSTLRQGARGGTEAFF. The DNA of the CDR3 is TGTGCCACCAGCACGCTTAGACAGGGGGCAAGGGGAGGCACTGAAGCTTTCTTT. Variable domain in full (rest from reference TRBV15 and TRBJ1-1): DAMVIQNPRYQVTQFGKPVTLSCSQTLNHNVMYWYQQKSSQAPKLLFHYYDKDFNNEADTPDNFQSRRPNTSFCFLDIRSPGLGDTAMYLCATSTLRQGARGGTEAFFGQGTRLTVV.

This chain joins TRBV11-2 and TRBJ2-2; 7 nucleotides align to TRBD2. Germline values: CDR1 SGHAT, CDR2 FQNNGV. Trimming cost V 4 bases and J 7 bases; bases outside gene matches: 9. This CDR3 contains 15 residues. CDR3 in amino acids: CASSSRGAGYGELFF. In nucleotides, the CDR3 is TGTGCCAGCAGCTCCCGAGGAGCGGGGTACGGGGAGCTGTTTTTT.

The V call is TRBV5-1, the J call TRBJ1-4; D call uncertain. This CDR3 is built from 15 residues. Per the germline V gene, CDR1 is SGHRS and CDR2 is YFSETQ. V lost 1 base and J 8 bases, leaving 15 bases between the germline ends. DNA of the CDR3: TGCGCCAGCAGCTTGACCCTCGGGGTCGAGGAAAAACTGTTTTTT. Translation gives CASSLTLGVEEKLFF.

The CDR3: CASSQGNTGELFF. The CDR3, as DNA: TGTGCCAGCAGTCAGGGGAACACCGGGGAGCTGTTTTTT. V gene TRBV6-6 combines with J gene TRBJ2-2, with D perhaps matching TRBD1 (5 bases). Per the germline V gene, CDR1 is MNHNY and CDR2 is SVGAGI (reference sequence). The CDR3 has 13 amino acids. Trimming removed 5 bases at V and 1 base at J, with 5 bases between.